Listed below are T cell receptor beta chains from one sample, sequenced in a study of T-cell memory formation after mild COVID-19. TCRdb re-called the 5' RACE reads with MiXCR, one entry per CDR3 protein. The top ten clones hold roughly 8.9% of a sample with over 350,000 distinct CDR3 sequences, roughly 26% of them seen once. Sequenced sample: PBMCs or a T cell subset sorted from them (not recorded which). These receptors were obtained from an adult woman who had mild COVID-19 (a few samples of this study predate the infection). Cell type and time point are not known. Each CDR3 is given with its conserved first and last residue. The order of the fields is V gene, clone size, CDR3 length, D gene, J gene, CDR3 DNA, CDR3 protein. The D gene is left open where the match is weak. A row's size may be missing; if present it is once, few, many or a size class.

v_call: TRBV20-1; clone_size: NA; cdr3_length: 14; d_call: TRBD1; j_call: TRBJ1-2; cdr3_nt: TGCAGTGCTACTCGCGGACAGGGGTTCGGTAGCTACACCTTC; cdr3_aa: CSATRGQGFGSYTF
v_call: TRBV7-8; clone_size: many; cdr3_length: 13; d_call: NA; j_call: TRBJ2-5; cdr3_nt: TGTGCCAGCAGCCCCCGAGAGGGCGAGACCCAGTACTTC; cdr3_aa: CASSPREGETQYF
v_call: TRBV7-9; clone_size: NA; cdr3_length: 13; d_call: NA; j_call: TRBJ2-5; cdr3_nt: TGTGCCAGCAGTAAAGGACCTAAAGAGACCCAGTACTTC; cdr3_aa: CASSKGPKETQYF
v_call: TRBV12-3/TRBV12-4; clone_size: many; cdr3_length: 16; d_call: NA; j_call: TRBJ1-2; cdr3_nt: TGTGCCAGCAGTTTAAACGTCGGCGGTGGGACCTATGGCTACACCTTC; cdr3_aa: CASSLNVGGGTYGYTF
v_call: TRBV7-9; clone_size: few; cdr3_length: 13; d_call: NA; j_call: TRBJ2-7; cdr3_nt: TGTGCCAGCATGCCGAGTAGCTCCTACGAGCAGTACTTC; cdr3_aa: CASMPSSSYEQYF
v_call: TRBV25-1; clone_size: few; cdr3_length: 15; d_call: NA; j_call: TRBJ1-1; cdr3_nt: TGTGCCACCAGCCTAGGGAGGGGGATGAACACTGAAGCTTTCTTT; cdr3_aa: CATSLGRGMNTEAFF
v_call: TRBV6-6; clone_size: few; cdr3_length: 15; d_call: NA; j_call: TRBJ2-7; cdr3_nt: TGTGCCAGCAGTTACTCAAGCAGTTTCTCCTACGAGCAGTACTTC; cdr3_aa: CASSYSSSFSYEQYF
v_call: TRBV20-1; clone_size: NA; cdr3_length: 17; d_call: TRBD1; j_call: TRBJ2-2; cdr3_nt: TGCAGTGCTAGAGGGGGGACGGGACAGGCGAACACCGGGGAGCTGTTTTTT; cdr3_aa: CSARGGTGQANTGELFF
v_call: TRBV5-1; clone_size: NA; cdr3_length: 15; d_call: NA; j_call: TRBJ2-5; cdr3_nt: TGCGCCAGCAGCTTGGCTAGGGCGGGCCAAGAGACCCAGTACTTC; cdr3_aa: CASSLARAGQETQYF
v_call: TRBV7-9; clone_size: many; cdr3_length: 14; d_call: NA; j_call: TRBJ1-1; cdr3_nt: TGTGCCAGCAGCTTGGACCCGGGAAACACTGAAGCTTTCTTT; cdr3_aa: CASSLDPGNTEAFF
v_call: TRBV20-1; clone_size: NA; cdr3_length: 14; d_call: NA; j_call: TRBJ2-7; cdr3_nt: TGCAGTGCTAGAGGGGGGTCGGGTTCCTACGAGCAGTACTTC; cdr3_aa: CSARGGSGSYEQYF
v_call: TRBV3-1; clone_size: NA; cdr3_length: 11; d_call: NA; j_call: TRBJ2-7; cdr3_nt: TGTGCCAGCAGTAGGACTGACGAGCAGTACTTC; cdr3_aa: CASSRTDEQYF
v_call: TRBV7-8; clone_size: NA; cdr3_length: 13; d_call: NA; j_call: TRBJ1-2; cdr3_nt: TGTGCCATCAGCCCCGGGACAAACTATGGCTACACCTTC; cdr3_aa: CAISPGTNYGYTF
v_call: TRBV20-1; clone_size: NA; cdr3_length: 13; d_call: NA; j_call: TRBJ2-2; cdr3_nt: TGCAGTGTGACAGATCAGAACACCGGGGAGCTGTTTTTT; cdr3_aa: CSVTDQNTGELFF
v_call: TRBV9; clone_size: NA; cdr3_length: 15; d_call: NA; j_call: TRBJ2-4; cdr3_nt: TGTGCCAGCAGCGTAGCTGGAGTAGCCAAAAACATTCAGTACTTC; cdr3_aa: CASSVAGVAKNIQYF
v_call: TRBV7-8; clone_size: NA; cdr3_length: 15; d_call: NA; j_call: TRBJ1-4; cdr3_nt: TGTGCCAGCAGCTTAGTTCGGGGAAGACGAGAAAAACTGTTTTTT; cdr3_aa: CASSLVRGRREKLFF
v_call: TRBV30; clone_size: NA; cdr3_length: 19; d_call: NA; j_call: TRBJ1-1; cdr3_nt: TGTGCCTGGAGTGTACGCGGACAGTTTTTGGGTCCGATGAACACTGAAGCTTTCTTT; cdr3_aa: CAWSVRGQFLGPMNTEAFF
v_call: TRBV7-2; clone_size: few; cdr3_length: 14; d_call: NA; j_call: TRBJ2-4; cdr3_nt: TGTGCCAGCAGCCTCCGGGTTCGAGGGAACATTCAGTACTTC; cdr3_aa: CASSLRVRGNIQYF
v_call: TRBV6-2/TRBV6-3; clone_size: few; cdr3_length: 16; d_call: NA; j_call: TRBJ1-3; cdr3_nt: TGTGCCAGCAGTTTACAGGGATCCTACTCTGGAAACACCATATATTTT; cdr3_aa: CASSLQGSYSGNTIYF
v_call: TRBV6-1; clone_size: NA; cdr3_length: 14; d_call: NA; j_call: TRBJ1-1; cdr3_nt: TGTGCCAGCAGTGAAGGGACGGGAGGTTGGGAAGCTTTCTTT; cdr3_aa: CASSEGTGGWEAFF
v_call: TRBV29-1; clone_size: NA; cdr3_length: 12; d_call: TRBD1; j_call: TRBJ1-1; cdr3_nt: TGCAGCGCTCGACAGGGAAACGGTGAAGCTTTCTTT; cdr3_aa: CSARQGNGEAFF
v_call: TRBV28; clone_size: NA; cdr3_length: 15; d_call: TRBD1; j_call: TRBJ1-5; cdr3_nt: TGTGCCAGCAGTGGGGGACAGGGGTACAATCAGCCCCAGCATTTT; cdr3_aa: CASSGGQGYNQPQHF
v_call: TRBV29-1; clone_size: few; cdr3_length: 11; d_call: NA; j_call: TRBJ2-1; cdr3_nt: TGCAGCGCCATAGAGGTCAATGAGCAGTTCTTC; cdr3_aa: CSAIEVNEQFF
v_call: TRBV7-9; clone_size: few; cdr3_length: 17; d_call: TRBD2; j_call: TRBJ2-2; cdr3_nt: TGTGCCAGCAGCCTCTCCCGGACTAGCGGGGAGCCCGGGGAGCTGTTTTTT; cdr3_aa: CASSLSRTSGEPGELFF
v_call: TRBV5-1; clone_size: NA; cdr3_length: 16; d_call: NA; j_call: TRBJ1-1; cdr3_nt: TGCGCCAGCAGCCTCGGGACCCAAGGTTCGAACACTGAAGCTTTCTTT; cdr3_aa: CASSLGTQGSNTEAFF
v_call: TRBV5-1; clone_size: NA; cdr3_length: 15; d_call: NA; j_call: TRBJ2-3; cdr3_nt: TGCGCCAGCGGTAAAAACGTGGGGGTTACAGATACGCAGTATTTT; cdr3_aa: CASGKNVGVTDTQYF
v_call: TRBV29-1; clone_size: NA; cdr3_length: 17; d_call: TRBD1; j_call: TRBJ1-1; cdr3_nt: TGCAGCGTTGAAGAATCCACAGGGGGCGAGAGAAACACTGAAGCTTTCTTT; cdr3_aa: CSVEESTGGERNTEAFF
v_call: TRBV5-1; clone_size: NA; cdr3_length: 17; d_call: NA; j_call: TRBJ1-6; cdr3_nt: TGCGCCAGCAGCTTGGAACACCTTAGCTCCTATAATTCACCCCTCCACTTT; cdr3_aa: CASSLEHLSSYNSPLHF
v_call: TRBV2; clone_size: NA; cdr3_length: 15; d_call: TRBD2; j_call: TRBJ2-1; cdr3_nt: TGTGCCAGCAGTAGCGGGGGGGCTGTTGTTGATGAGCAGTTCTTC; cdr3_aa: CASSSGGAVVDEQFF
v_call: TRBV6-5; clone_size: few; cdr3_length: 14; d_call: NA; j_call: TRBJ1-1; cdr3_nt: TGTGCCAGCAGTTTGTTCAAGAGCGGCACTGAAGCTTTCTTT; cdr3_aa: CASSLFKSGTEAFF
v_call: TRBV20-1; clone_size: NA; cdr3_length: 16; d_call: TRBD2; j_call: TRBJ2-3; cdr3_nt: TGCAGTGCCCCCGGGACTAGCGGGAGAGTCGCAGATACGCAGTATTTT; cdr3_aa: CSAPGTSGRVADTQYF
v_call: TRBV24-1; clone_size: NA; cdr3_length: 13; d_call: NA; j_call: TRBJ1-1; cdr3_nt: TGTGCCACCCGCCGGAACCATAACACTGAAGCTTTCTTT; cdr3_aa: CATRRNHNTEAFF
v_call: TRBV12-3/TRBV12-4; clone_size: NA; cdr3_length: 13; d_call: NA; j_call: TRBJ2-5; cdr3_nt: TGTGCCAGCAGCACTCGCTTTGGAGAGACCCAGTACTTC; cdr3_aa: CASSTRFGETQYF
v_call: TRBV12-3/TRBV12-4; clone_size: few; cdr3_length: 14; d_call: TRBD2; j_call: TRBJ2-1; cdr3_nt: TGTGCCAGCAGTTCGACTAGCGGTAGTAATGAGCAGTTCTTC; cdr3_aa: CASSSTSGSNEQFF
v_call: TRBV7-9; clone_size: few; cdr3_length: 14; d_call: TRBD2; j_call: TRBJ2-3; cdr3_nt: TGTGCCAGCAGCTTCCCGGGAGGGTCAGATACGCAGTATTTT; cdr3_aa: CASSFPGGSDTQYF
v_call: TRBV29-1; clone_size: NA; cdr3_length: 13; d_call: TRBD2; j_call: TRBJ2-1; cdr3_nt: TGCAGCGTTGGACTAGCGGGAGGTGGGGAGCAGTTCTTC; cdr3_aa: CSVGLAGGGEQFF
v_call: TRBV6-1; clone_size: few; cdr3_length: 14; d_call: NA; j_call: TRBJ1-5; cdr3_nt: TGTGCCAGCAGCGGGGGGGAGAACAATCAGCCCCAGCATTTT; cdr3_aa: CASSGGENNQPQHF
v_call: TRBV3-1; clone_size: few; cdr3_length: 13; d_call: NA; j_call: TRBJ1-5; cdr3_nt: TGTGCCAGCAGTCAGGGAGGCAATCAGCCCCAGCATTTT; cdr3_aa: CASSQGGNQPQHF
v_call: TRBV30; clone_size: NA; cdr3_length: 14; d_call: NA; j_call: TRBJ2-7; cdr3_nt: TGTGCCTGGAATCGACGGCGGCAGTCCTACGAGCAGTACTTC; cdr3_aa: CAWNRRRQSYEQYF
v_call: TRBV4-1; clone_size: NA; cdr3_length: 18; d_call: TRBD2; j_call: TRBJ2-7; cdr3_nt: TGCGCCAGCAGCCTAAGGCCGGAAACTAGCGGATTCTCCTACGAGCAGTACTTC; cdr3_aa: CASSLRPETSGFSYEQYF
v_call: TRBV5-1; clone_size: few; cdr3_length: 12; d_call: TRBD1; j_call: TRBJ2-7; cdr3_nt: TGCGCCAGCAGGACAGGGGTAGGGGAGCAGTACTTC; cdr3_aa: CASRTGVGEQYF
v_call: TRBV4-2; clone_size: NA; cdr3_length: 18; d_call: TRBD2; j_call: TRBJ2-1; cdr3_nt: TGTGCCAGCAGCGCGGGACTAGCGGGAGTCCCGTCCTACAATGAGCAGTTCTTC; cdr3_aa: CASSAGLAGVPSYNEQFF
v_call: TRBV27; clone_size: NA; cdr3_length: 16; d_call: TRBD1; j_call: TRBJ1-2; cdr3_nt: TGTGCCAGCAGCTCTGGGCCCGGACAGGGGGCGAGCGGCTACACCTTC; cdr3_aa: CASSSGPGQGASGYTF
v_call: TRBV20-1; clone_size: few; cdr3_length: 18; d_call: TRBD2; j_call: TRBJ2-7; cdr3_nt: TGCAGTGCTAGAGGCTACTCTCTCGAGCGGGAGGGCCTAGAAGAGCAGTACTTC; cdr3_aa: CSARGYSLEREGLEEQYF
v_call: TRBV6-2/TRBV6-3; clone_size: once; cdr3_length: 15; d_call: TRBD1; j_call: TRBJ2-7; cdr3_nt: TGTGCCAGCAGTGACGACAGGGCTGGGTCCTACGAGCAGTACTTC; cdr3_aa: CASSDDRAGSYEQYF
v_call: TRBV7-3; clone_size: NA; cdr3_length: 15; d_call: NA; j_call: TRBJ2-2; cdr3_nt: TGTGCCAGCAGTTTGCTCCGGGGGTCCACCGGGGAGCTGTTTTTT; cdr3_aa: CASSLLRGSTGELFF
v_call: TRBV4-1; clone_size: few; cdr3_length: 13; d_call: NA; j_call: TRBJ1-2; cdr3_nt: TGCGCCAGCAGTCGAACAGGTGCCGGGGGCTACACCTTC; cdr3_aa: CASSRTGAGGYTF
v_call: TRBV9; clone_size: NA; cdr3_length: 15; d_call: TRBD1; j_call: TRBJ1-6; cdr3_nt: TGTGCCAGCAGCACCCGACAGGGGACCGGGTCACCCCTCCACTTT; cdr3_aa: CASSTRQGTGSPLHF
v_call: TRBV5-1; clone_size: NA; cdr3_length: 14; d_call: NA; j_call: TRBJ2-2; cdr3_nt: TGCGCCAGCAGCTTGGCAAGTCACACCGGGGAGCTGTTTTTT; cdr3_aa: CASSLASHTGELFF
v_call: TRBV20-1; clone_size: many; cdr3_length: 13; d_call: NA; j_call: TRBJ2-7; cdr3_nt: TGCAGTGCCGTACGGGGGAAAGGGGACGAGCAGTACTTC; cdr3_aa: CSAVRGKGDEQYF
v_call: TRBV2; clone_size: few; cdr3_length: 11; d_call: NA; j_call: TRBJ1-1; cdr3_nt: TGTGCCAACGGACAGAACACTGAAGCTTTCTTT; cdr3_aa: CANGQNTEAFF